This T cell receptor (beta chain) stems from a study of blood T cell repertoires in COVID-19. This clone was seen at least ten times. Assay: immunoSEQ multiplex PCR; the TCRdb copy retains only in-frame clones and omits some. The table lists under 250,000 clones, about 88% of them singletons, with around 4.8% in the top ten. Per germline, CDR1 LGHDT and CDR2 YNNKEL (reference sequence). The V end was cut by 0 bases, the J end by 5 bases, with 7 bases between. CDR3 length: 13 residues. This TCR was recovered from a woman aged 40-49 years with acute or convalescent COVID-19. Material for sequencing was peripheral blood. V usage is TRBV3-1 (or the pseudogene TRBV3-2) and J usage is TRBJ1-2; perhaps TRBD1 as D (5 bases). CDR3 sequence reads: CASSQDDSYGYTF. The CDR3 DNA follows: TGTGCCAGCAGCCAAGATGACAGTTATGGCTACACCTTC.